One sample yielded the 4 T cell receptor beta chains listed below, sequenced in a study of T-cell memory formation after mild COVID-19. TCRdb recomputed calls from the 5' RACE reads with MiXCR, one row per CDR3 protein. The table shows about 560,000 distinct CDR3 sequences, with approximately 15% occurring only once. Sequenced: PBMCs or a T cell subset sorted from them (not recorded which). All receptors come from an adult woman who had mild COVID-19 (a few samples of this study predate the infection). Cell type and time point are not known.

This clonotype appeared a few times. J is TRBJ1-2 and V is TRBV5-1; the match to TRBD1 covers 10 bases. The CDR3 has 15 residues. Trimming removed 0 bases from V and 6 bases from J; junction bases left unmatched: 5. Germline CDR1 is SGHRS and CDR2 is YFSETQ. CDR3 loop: CASSLEGQGIHGYTF. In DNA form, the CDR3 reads TGCGCCAGCAGCTTGGAGGGACAGGGGATCCATGGCTACACCTTC.

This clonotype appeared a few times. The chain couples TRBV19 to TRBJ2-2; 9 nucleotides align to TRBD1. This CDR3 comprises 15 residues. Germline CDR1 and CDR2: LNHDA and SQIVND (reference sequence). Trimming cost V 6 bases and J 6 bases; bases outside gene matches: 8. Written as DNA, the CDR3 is TGTGCCAGTAGGCGGGACAGGGAGGTGGCCGGGGAGCTGTTTTTT. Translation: CASRRDREVAGELFF.

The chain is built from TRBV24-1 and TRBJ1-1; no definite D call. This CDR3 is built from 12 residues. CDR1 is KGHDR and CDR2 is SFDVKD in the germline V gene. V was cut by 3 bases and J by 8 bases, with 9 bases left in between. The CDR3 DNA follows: TGTGCCACCAGTGATAACAACCGGGAAGCTTTCTTT. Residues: CATSDNNREAFF.

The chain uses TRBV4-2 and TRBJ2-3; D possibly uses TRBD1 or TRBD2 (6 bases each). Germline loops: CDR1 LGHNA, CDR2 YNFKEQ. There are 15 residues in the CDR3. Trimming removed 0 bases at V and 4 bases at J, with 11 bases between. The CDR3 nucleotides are TGTGCCAGCAGCCAAGAAGGGGGGTCAGCAGATACGCAGTATTTT. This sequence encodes CASSQEGGSADTQYF.